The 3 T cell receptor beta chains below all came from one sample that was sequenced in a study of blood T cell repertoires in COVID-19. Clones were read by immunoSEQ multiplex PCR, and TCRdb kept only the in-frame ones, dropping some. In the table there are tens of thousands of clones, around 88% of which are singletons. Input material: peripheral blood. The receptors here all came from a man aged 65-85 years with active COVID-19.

DNA of the CDR3: TGTGCCAGCAGCCCCGGGGCGATAGCGGGAGGTCGCGAGCAGTACTTC. Translating gives CASSPGAIAGGREQYF. V usage is TRBV13 and J usage is TRBJ2-7; 10 nucleotides agree with TRBD2. V shed 5 bases, J shed 6 bases, and the junction held 13 bases outside the gene matches. The CDR3 is 16 amino acids. Germline lookup yields CDR1 PRHDT and CDR2 FYEKMQ (reference sequence).

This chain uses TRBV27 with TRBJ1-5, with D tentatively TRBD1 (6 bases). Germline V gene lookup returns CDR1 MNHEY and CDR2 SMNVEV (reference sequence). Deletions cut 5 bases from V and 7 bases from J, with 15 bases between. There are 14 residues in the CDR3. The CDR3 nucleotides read TGTGCCAGCAGTCCAAGACCAGGGGAACAGCCCCAGCATTTT. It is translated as CASSPRPGEQPQHF.

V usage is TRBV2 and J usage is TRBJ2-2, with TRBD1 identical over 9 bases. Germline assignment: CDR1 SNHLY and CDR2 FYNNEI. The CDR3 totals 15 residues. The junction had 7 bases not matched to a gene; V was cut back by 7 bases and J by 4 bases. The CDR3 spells CASNRDRVPTGELFF. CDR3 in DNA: TGTGCCAGCAACCGGGACAGGGTCCCCACCGGGGAGCTGTTTTTT.